The clone carrying this T cell receptor beta chain came up once. Original processing notes: Cell counts per sample came from amplifying reference gene primers. Assay used: immunoSEQ multiplex PCR; TCRdb lists only in-frame clones, some missing. V and J calls and clone size are given by that table; D and trimming were obtained from the DNA. The sample carries more than 250,000 clones, around 86% recorded once. The trim removed 3 bases at V and 12 bases at J, leaving 7 bases unmatched. The CDR3 runs 12 residues. Germline CDR1 LNHDA, CDR2 SQIVND (reference sequence). This sample was included in a study of blood T cell repertoires in COVID-19. Across the whole study: Samples came from the United States, Italy and Spain, spanning acute and convalescent COVID-19. Nucleic acid was either cDNA or gDNA, and it came from T cells, B-cell-depleted T cells, or PBMCs.

The chain is built from TRBV19 and TRBJ2-5, with TRBD1 matching 7 bases. Sequenced sample: peripheral blood. The sequence came from a woman between 50 and 59 years old with acute or convalescent COVID-19. CDR3 DNA: TGTGCCAGTAGTATTTGGGACAGCCAAAAGTACTTC. Protein: CASSIWDSQKYF.